These 29 T cell receptor beta chains originate from one sample sequenced in a study of control samples from healthy donors and cancer patients. Clones were sequenced by immunoSEQ multiplex PCR, and TCRdb holds only the in-frame ones, with some missing. The sample carries approximately 150,000 clones, approximately 88% recorded once. Sample: blood. These TCRs come from a man aged 25 to 40 in good health.

The V call is TRBV19, the J call TRBJ2-1; the D call may be TRBD1 or TRBD2 (5 bases each). V shed 4 bases and J shed 1 base, with 11 bases lying between them. The CDR3 is 15 amino acids. Germline CDR1 and CDR2: LNHDA and SQIVND (reference sequence). The chain's CDR3 is CASSKVGRSYNEQFF. The CDR3 nucleotides read TGTGCCAGTAGTAAGGTGGGACGGTCCTACAATGAGCAGTTCTTC.

The chain carries TRBV12-3 or TRBV12-4 and TRBJ2-7; 9 nucleotides align to TRBD1. The V and J ends lost 8 bases and 3 bases, in that order; junction bases with no gene match: 2. This CDR3 has 12 amino acids. The CDR3 is CASGQGIYEQYF. The CDR3 region has the DNA TGTGCCAGCGGACAGGGGATCTACGAGCAGTACTTC.

This chain connects TRBV7-9 to TRBJ2-5; perhaps TRBD1 as D (5 bases). Germline CDR1 is SEHNR and CDR2 is FQNEAQ (reference sequence). The ends were cut back, 2 bases at V and 1 base at J, with 17 bases in the middle. This CDR3 is built from 17 residues. The CDR3 spells CASSLKWGRDLQETQYF. In nucleotides, the CDR3 is TGTGCCAGCAGCTTAAAATGGGGCCGCGACCTCCAAGAGACCCAGTACTTC.

A single count supports this clone. This chain links TRBV5-1 with TRBJ2-7, with 11 positions matching TRBD2. V trimming: 1 base; J trimming: 5 bases; junction bases outside the gene matches: 5. CDR1 and CDR2 from the germline V gene are SGHRS and YFSETQ. The CDR3 totals 15 residues. The CDR3 sequence is CASSLLAGGPNEQYF. DNA for the CDR3: TGCGCCAGCAGCTTGTTAGCGGGAGGGCCTAACGAGCAGTACTTC.

This clone ranks as medium-sized. This chain joins TRBV4-1 and TRBJ1-1; D is uncertain. Germline V lookup: CDR1 MGHRA, CDR2 YSYEKL. The CDR3 totals 13 residues. The ends were cut back, 3 bases at V and 7 bases at J, with 12 bases in the middle. CDR3: CASSQVGQSEAFF. CDR3 DNA: TGCGCCAGCAGCCAGGTTGGTCAAAGTGAAGCTTTCTTT.

The chain has TRBV3-1 (or the pseudogene TRBV3-2) and TRBJ1-2, with D perhaps matching TRBD1 (6 bases). Germline loops: CDR1 LGHDT, CDR2 YNNKEL (reference sequence). The V end was cut by 4 bases, the J end by 5 bases, with 17 bases between. This CDR3 region has 15 residues. Here the CDR3 reads CASSPTQGSGYGYTF. For the CDR3, the DNA is TGTGCCAGCAGCCCGACACAGGGTTCGGGGTATGGCTACACCTTC.

As concerns this clone: A read error may account for a junction end that differs from germline. V gene TRBV11-2 combines with J gene TRBJ2-7; D is unclear. The CDR3 loop spans 12 amino acids. Germline CDR1 SGHAT, CDR2 FQNNGV. CDR3: CTSSSSSYEQYF. CDR3 nucleotides: TGTACCAGCAGCTCAAGTTCCTACGAGCAGTACTTC.

The chain recombines TRBV15 with TRBJ1-5; possibly TRBD1 for D (5 bases). The CDR3 has 16 residues. The germline gives CDR1 LNHNV, CDR2 YYDKDF (reference sequence). Trimming removed 3 bases at V and 6 bases at J, with 18 bases between. The CDR3 DNA follows: TGTGCCACCAGCAGGGACCCGCAGGGCTCGGGTCAGCCCCAGCATTTT. Its translation is CATSRDPQGSGQPQHF.

This clone was counted once. This chain uses TRBV4-1 with TRBJ2-7; 9 nucleotides line up with TRBD1. Per the germline V gene, CDR1 is MGHRA and CDR2 is YSYEKL. Trimming at V came to 0 bases and at J to 1 base, leaving 4 bases not matched to a gene. The CDR3 length is 16 residues. The CDR3 spells CASSQDGGTGSYEQYF. CDR3 bases: TGCGCCAGCAGCCAAGACGGGGGGACAGGGTCCTACGAGCAGTACTTC.

The V call is TRBV6-5, the J call TRBJ1-5; tentatively, D is TRBD1 (6 bases). V was cut by 10 bases and J by 2 bases, with 15 bases left in between. Germline CDR1 reads MNHEY; CDR2 reads SVGAGI. The length of the CDR3 is 14 residues. CDR3 nucleotides: TGTGCCACCCGTCGGGGGGCGGGCAATCAGCCCCAGCATTTT. It specifies CATRRGAGNQPQHF.

This clone was picked up a small number of times. The V and J genes are TRBV11-3 and TRBJ2-2; a weak D match, TRBD2 (6 bases). The ends were cut back, 8 bases at V and 0 bases at J, with 13 bases in the middle. CDR1 SGHNT and CDR2 YENEEA come from the germline V gene. The CDR3 sequence is 15 residues long. The CDR3 DNA follows: TGTGCCAGCCGCCGGCCGGGAGCGAACACCGGGGAGCTGTTTTTT. It encodes CASRRPGANTGELFF.

The chain uses TRBV4-3 and TRBJ2-7, with 10 bases aligning to TRBD2. V shed 0 bases and J 2 bases; nucleotides not matched to a gene: 4. CDR1 is LGHNA, CDR2 YSLEER, per germline. The length of the CDR3 is 16 residues. Here the CDR3 reads CASSQDSLAGAYEQYF. In nucleotides, the CDR3 is TGCGCCAGCAGCCAAGATAGCCTAGCGGGGGCCTACGAGCAGTACTTC.

The chain uses TRBV7-3 and TRBJ2-3, with 9 bases lining up with TRBD2. Looked up from germline, CDR1 is SGHTA and CDR2 is FQGTGA. J gave up 5 bases and V 5 bases, and 11 bases lay outside the gene matches. The length of the CDR3 is 16 residues. CDR3 region: CASSLVAGGVGDTQYF. CDR3 sequence (DNA): TGTGCCAGCAGCCTTGTCGCGGGAGGGGTGGGAGATACGCAGTATTTT.

The rearrangement links TRBV2 to TRBJ2-7; a weak D match, TRBD1 (5 bases). This CDR3 comprises 13 residues. The germline V gene has CDR1 SNHLY and CDR2 FYNNEI. V was trimmed by 11 bases and J by 6 bases, leaving 20 bases between them. CDR3 bases: TGTGCCGGAACTGAAAGACAGAGTAGCGAGCAGTACTTC. Translation gives CAGTERQSSEQYF.

The rearrangement links TRBV19 to TRBJ1-1; TRBD1 might be the D (6 bases). Germline assignment: CDR1 LNHDA and CDR2 SQIVND (reference sequence). V gave up 3 bases and J gave up 3 bases, with 14 bases separating them. The CDR3 covers 15 residues. The CDR3 is CASSILPRGDTEAFF. As DNA, the CDR3 is TGTGCCAGTAGTATCCTTCCCAGGGGAGACACTGAAGCTTTCTTT.

The CDR3 bases are TGTGCCAGCAGCAAGGACAGGGGATATCAGCCCCAGCATTTT. Amino acid sequence: CASSKDRGYQPQHF. The chain recombines TRBV5-5 with TRBJ1-5, with TRBD1 identical over 9 bases. This CDR3 is 14 amino acids long. The J segment lost 5 bases and the V segment lost 4 bases, leaving 4 bases of the junction unmatched. The germline V gene has CDR1 SGHKS and CDR2 YYEKEE (reference sequence). The entire variable domain, with the rest obtained from reference TRBV5-5 and TRBJ1-5, is as follows: DAGVTQSPTHLIKTRGQQVTLRCSPISGHKSVSWYQQVLGQGPQFIFQYYEKEERGRGNFPDRFSARQFPNYSSELNVNALLLGDSALYLCASSKDRGYQPQHFGDGTRLSIL.

This clone was counted once. V is TRBV4-3 and J is TRBJ2-1, with 9 bases fitting TRBD2. Germline V gives CDR1 LGHNA, CDR2 YSLEER. This CDR3 region has 16 residues. The trim removed 4 bases at V and 5 bases at J, leaving 9 bases unmatched. Written as DNA, the CDR3 is TGCGCCAGCAGCCGAGGGGGAGCGGGGGGCCACAATGAGCAGTTCTTC. Translated: CASSRGGAGGHNEQFF.

The sample holds one count of this clone. The same CDR3 arises from other DNA sequences in this sample as well. The V gene is TRBV18, the J gene TRBJ2-3; D unresolved. From germline, CDR1 is KGHSH and CDR2 LQKENI. CDR3 length: 12 residues. Trimming stripped 2 bases from V and 0 bases from J, with 0 bases between. Written as DNA, the CDR3 is TGTGCCAGCTCACCAAGCACAGATACGCAGTATTTT. Its translation is CASSPSTDTQYF.

The genes are TRBV19 and TRBJ2-7; weak D call: TRBD2 (6 bases). Germline V gives CDR1 LNHDA, CDR2 SQIVND (reference sequence). The CDR3 has 13 residues. The V gene lost 6 bases and the J gene lost 2 bases, with 11 bases spanning the gap. The CDR3 sequence is CASSSPSAYEQYF. DNA for the CDR3: TGTGCCAGTAGCTCACCTAGCGCCTACGAGCAGTACTTC. Filled out from reference TRBV19 and TRBJ2-7, the complete variable domain reads DGGITQSPKYLFRKEGQNVTLSCEQNLNHDAMYWYRQDPGQGLRLIYYSQIVNDFQKGDIAEGYSVSREKKESFPLTVTSAQKNPTAFYLCASSSPSAYEQYFGPGTRLTVT.

The genes are TRBV12-5 and TRBJ2-5; a possible D gene is TRBD2 (6 bases). This CDR3 spans 12 amino acids. With 6 bases removed from V and 7 bases from J, the gap between germline ends came to 12 bases. The germline gives CDR1 LGHNT, CDR2 FRNRAP. The CDR3 region has the DNA TGTGCTAGTGGGAACGAAGCGGGGACCCAGTACTTC. Translating it yields CASGNEAGTQYF.

This chain uses TRBV4-3 with TRBJ1-5, with unresolved D. Per germline, CDR1 LGHNA and CDR2 YSLEER. V was cut by 0 bases and J by 0 bases, with 9 bases left in between. The CDR3 loop spans 16 amino acids. CDR3 region: CASSQEPGFSNQPQHF. The CDR3 bases are TGCGCCAGCAGCCAAGAACCGGGATTTAGCAATCAGCCCCAGCATTTT.

The chain has TRBV15 and TRBJ2-7; 10 bases align to TRBD1. V trimming: 5 bases; J trimming: 6 bases; junction bases outside the gene matches: 4. Germline V lookup: CDR1 LNHNV, CDR2 YYDKDF (reference sequence). The CDR3 spans 13 residues. CDR3 protein: CATSGTGEIEQYF. The DNA for the CDR3 is TGTGCCACCAGCGGGACAGGGGAGATCGAGCAGTACTTC.

CDR3 amino acids: CASSYSLREQETQYF. CDR3 nucleotides: TGTGCCAGCAGTTACTCGCTACGGGAGCAAGAGACCCAGTACTTC. This chain joins TRBV6-5 and TRBJ2-5; D perhaps matches TRBD2 (6 bases). V was shortened by 0 bases and J by 2 bases, with 10 bases between the two germline ends. The CDR3 is 15 amino acids. The germline V gene encodes CDR1 MNHEY and CDR2 SVGAGI.

This clone was observed once. The chain is built from TRBV9 and TRBJ2-7; 7 bases fit TRBD1. The CDR3 length is 15 residues. The V gene's germline CDR1 is SGDLS and CDR2 YYNGEE. The J segment lost 2 bases and the V segment lost 0 bases, leaving 5 bases of the junction unmatched. The CDR3 loop reads CASSVDSGQPYEQYF. CDR3 in DNA: TGTGCCAGCAGCGTAGATTCGGGACAGCCCTACGAGCAGTACTTC.

This clone has just one count. CDR3 amino acids: CAWSNRSSGGYTF. The CDR3 DNA is TGTGCCTGGAGTAACCGGAGTTCAGGAGGCTACACCTTC. The genes are TRBV30 and TRBJ1-2; unclear D gene. This CDR3 region has 13 residues. V was cut by 2 bases and J by 8 bases, with 15 bases left in between. Per germline, CDR1 GTSNPN and CDR2 SVGIG (reference sequence).

The gene calls are TRBV30 and TRBJ1-5, with D maybe TRBD1 (5 bases). The CDR3 runs to 16 residues. CDR1 is GTSNPN and CDR2 is SVGIG in the germline V gene (reference sequence). V was clipped by 1 base and J by 7 bases, with 20 bases between them. The CDR3 protein is CAWSGPGWGSRQPQHF. The CDR3 DNA reads TGTGCCTGGAGTGGCCCCGGGTGGGGGAGTCGGCAGCCCCAGCATTTT.

This clone was recorded a few times. The rearrangement uses TRBV5-4 and TRBJ2-7, with a possible D match to TRBD1 (6 bases). The germline gives CDR1 SGHNT, CDR2 YYREEE (reference sequence). V lost 4 bases to trimming and J lost 5 bases, with 19 bases between them. CDR3 size: 15 residues. In nucleotides, the CDR3 is TGTGCCAGCAGCCCCGAACAGGGAAAGGGTCACGAGCAGTACTTC. This sequence encodes CASSPEQGKGHEQYF.

The V call is TRBV2, the J call TRBJ2-7; TRBD2 matches at 10 bases. The V gene end was trimmed by 7 bases and the J gene end by 4 bases; junction bases not matched to a gene: 10. Germline V gives CDR1 SNHLY, CDR2 FYNNEI. This CDR3 has 15 residues. The CDR3 DNA follows: TGTGCCAGCACCCCTGGGGGAGCGGGAGGGTACGAGCAGTACTTC. This encodes CASTPGGAGGYEQYF.

This chain joins TRBV6-4 and TRBJ2-3; D is ambiguous. Per germline, CDR1 MRHNA and CDR2 SNTAGT. V lost 2 bases and J 2 bases, leaving 5 bases between the germline ends. This CDR3 has 13 amino acids. The CDR3 spells CASSDADTDTQYF. DNA for the CDR3: TGTGCCAGCAGTGACGCAGACACAGATACGCAGTATTTT.